The present T cell receptor beta chain was sequenced within a study of T cells in Graves' hyperthyroidism and ophthalmopathy. Findings and limits, study-wide: Blood held most thyroid clonotypes expanded above 0.001 frequency.

Stable disease denoted Graves' hyperthyroidism without ophthalmopathy progression within 18 months. Uncontrolled infection, other autoimmune disease, pregnancy or lactation led to exclusion. Each diagnosis was grounded in clinical symptoms, serum thyroxine and TRAb, thyroid ultrasound, and orbital computed tomography. This clonotype was counted at least ten times. What it binds is unknown. Authors of the study amplified TCR beta CDR3 regions from RNA transcripts. HTBI primers drove first-round RT-PCR of the TCR CDR3. Via MiXCR, TCRdb re-called the multiplex PCR reads, giving one row per CDR3 protein. The repertoire holds about 98,000 distinct CDR3 sequences, with approximately 40% as singletons. The length of the CDR3 is 13 residues. Deletions cut 5 bases from V and 3 bases from J, with 9 bases between. Germline V lookup: CDR1 KGHDR, CDR2 SFDVKD.

V and J are TRBV24-1 and TRBJ1-1, with D unresolved. The TCR was taken from a woman aged 25 to 39 with Graves' hyperthyroidism. Specimen: peripheral blood or thyroid tissue (not recorded which). The CDR3 protein is CATSAEVDTEAFF. The DNA of the CDR3 is TGTGCCACCAGTGCCGAAGTCGACACTGAAGCTTTCTTT.